The 21 T cell receptor beta chains in this list originate from one sample, sequenced in a study of neurological immune-mediated disorders. This sample's time point: longitudinal time-point 1 (baseline). A single record per CDR3 protein comes from TCRdb applying MiXCR to the 5' RACE reads. Of 67,000 or so distinct CDR3 sequences listed, around 15% are singletons. The specimen was PBMCs. The receptors were sampled from a female donor with HTLV-1-associated myelopathy (HAM/TSP).

V usage is TRBV13 and J usage is TRBJ2-7; a weak D match, TRBD2 (5 bases). Trimming pared 6 bases from V and 3 bases from J, leaving 12 bases between. CDR1 is PRHDT and CDR2 is FYEKMQ in the germline V gene (reference sequence). The length of the CDR3 is 13 residues. CDR3 DNA sequence: TGTGCCAGCAGGCCTAGGACTGACTACGAGCAGTACTTC. Translation gives CASRPRTDYEQYF.

This clonotype was seen ten or more times. The rearrangement uses TRBV7-9 and TRBJ2-1, with TRBD2 as a possible D gene (5 bases). In germline, CDR1 is SEHNR, CDR2 FQNEAQ (reference sequence). This CDR3 region has 15 residues. Trimming cost V 5 bases and J 0 bases, with 11 bases left between them. CDR3 loop: CASSPRGSSYNEQFF. CDR3 in DNA: TGTGCCAGCAGCCCTCGGGGTAGCTCCTACAATGAGCAGTTCTTC.

This rearrangement joins TRBV10-3 to TRBJ2-1, with 10 bases aligning to TRBD2. The CDR3 consists of 17 residues. CDR1 ENHRY and CDR2 SYGVKD come from the germline V gene. The ends lost 0 bases at V and 9 bases at J; junction bases unmatched: 11. CDR3 coding DNA: TGTGCCATCAGTGAGTCAACTAGCGGGGTACGGTATGGTGAGCAGTTCTTC. This encodes CAISESTSGVRYGEQFF.

This clonotype was recorded many times. Its ends do not fully match the called genes, so a read error is possible. The chain recombines TRBV28 with TRBJ2-2; TRBD2 matches at 9 bases. Germline V gene sequence: CDR1 MDHEN, CDR2 SYDVKM. The CDR3 consists of 14 residues. For the CDR3, the DNA is TGTGTCAGCAGTAGGACTAGCGCCACCGGGGAGCTGTTTTTT. Protein: CVSSRTSATGELFF. The full variable domain, with the rest looked up from reference TRBV28 and TRBJ2-2, is DVKVTQSSRYLVKRTGEKVFLECVQDMDHENMFWYRQDPGLGLRLIYFSYDVKMKEKGDIPEGYSVSREKKERFSLILESASTNQTSMYLCVSSRTSATGELFFGEGSRLTVL.

This clonotype was picked up many times. CDR3 nucleotides: TGCGCCAGCAGCCCCGGGACAGGTCCCAGCACAGATACGCAGTATTTT. Translating gives CASSPGTGPSTDTQYF. This chain connects TRBV5-1 to TRBJ2-3; TRBD1 matches 8 bases. Trimming at V came to 4 bases and at J to 0 bases, leaving 7 bases not matched to a gene. Germline V gene lookup returns CDR1 SGHRS and CDR2 YFSETQ. The CDR3 loop spans 16 amino acids.

The table lists this clonotype with many counts. The chain has TRBV5-1 and TRBJ2-1; tentatively, D is TRBD1 (5 bases). The CDR3 has 15 amino acids. The germline gives CDR1 SGHRS, CDR2 YFSETQ. V lost 0 bases and J 7 bases, leaving 14 bases between the germline ends. DNA for the CDR3: TGCGCCAGCAGCTTGGAATTTCGAAGGGGAAATGAGCAGTTCTTC. Translation: CASSLEFRRGNEQFF.

This rearrangement joins TRBV2 to TRBJ2-1, with D possibly matching TRBD1 (6 bases). The CDR3 is made up of 14 amino acids. Germline V gene data show CDR1 as SNHLY and CDR2 as FYNNEI. V gave up 7 bases and J gave up 3 bases, with 13 bases separating them. The chain's CDR3 is CASMSAGVYNEQFF. The CDR3 DNA reads TGTGCCAGCATGTCGGCAGGGGTCTACAATGAGCAGTTCTTC.

This clonotype has at least ten counts. This chain links TRBV12-3 or TRBV12-4 with TRBJ2-1, with D perhaps matching TRBD1 (5 bases). The V end lost 1 base, the J end lost 5 bases, and 15 bases lay between the germline ends. The CDR3 has 16 residues. For the CDR3, the DNA is TGTGCCAGCAGTTTAGTATCAGGGCTAGGCCACAATGAGCAGTTCTTC. This translates into CASSLVSGLGHNEQFF.

As regards this clonotype: This may be a read error, as it is one base from a much larger clone. The J gene is TRBJ2-4, the V gene TRBV28; TRBD1 might be the D (5 bases). V lost 9 bases, J lost 0 bases, and 18 bases lay in between. The CDR3 totals 16 residues. Germline V gene lookup returns CDR1 MDHEN and CDR2 SYDVKM. CDR3 residues: CARSLSPDIAKNIQYF. In nucleotides, the CDR3 is TGTGCCAGAAGTCTCTCTCCGGACATAGCCAAAAACATTCAGTACTTC. Filled out from reference TRBV28 and TRBJ2-4, the complete variable domain reads DVKVTQSSRYLVKRTGEKVFLECVQDMDHENMFWYRQDPGLGLRLIYFSYDVKMKEKGDIPEGYSVSREKKERFSLILESASTNQTSMYLCARSLSPDIAKNIQYFGAGTRLSVL.

This clonotype was observed at least ten times. The chain employs TRBV9 and TRBJ2-1; 9 nucleotides agree with TRBD2. CDR1 is SGDLS, CDR2 YYNGEE, per germline. Trimming cost V 6 bases and J 4 bases; bases outside gene matches: 5. This CDR3 has 14 amino acids. The CDR3 sequence is CASTAGGAYNEQFF. Written as DNA, the CDR3 is TGTGCCAGCACAGCGGGGGGAGCTTACAATGAGCAGTTCTTC.

This clonotype came up many times. V usage is TRBV24-1 and J usage is TRBJ1-5; weak D call: TRBD1 (6 bases). Trimming pared 4 bases from V and 3 bases from J, leaving 15 bases between. Per germline, CDR1 KGHDR and CDR2 SFDVKD. The CDR3 sequence is 16 residues long. The CDR3 loop reads CATSDPRRGNNQPQHF. CDR3 nucleotide sequence: TGTGCCACCAGTGACCCCCGCAGGGGAAACAATCAGCCCCAGCATTTT.

This clonotype was counted many times. This rearrangement joins TRBV4-1 to TRBJ2-3; D remains ambiguous. This CDR3 has 15 amino acids. CDR1 is MGHRA and CDR2 is YSYEKL in the germline V gene. V lost 0 bases and J 5 bases, leaving 12 bases between the germline ends. CDR3 in amino acids: CASSQDRAPGDTQYF. CDR3 DNA: TGCGCCAGCAGCCAAGATCGAGCCCCCGGAGATACGCAGTATTTT.

This clonotype appeared many times. J is TRBJ2-7 and V is TRBV29-1, with D tentatively TRBD1 or TRBD2 (5 bases each). The V end was cut by 7 bases, the J end by 1 base, with 14 bases between. This CDR3 has 13 amino acids. CDR1 is SQVTM, CDR2 ANQGSEA, per germline. The chain's CDR3 is CSAQPGPSYEQYF. The CDR3 DNA reads TGCAGCGCTCAGCCGGGACCTTCCTACGAGCAGTACTTC.

Ten or more counts support this clonotype. V and J are TRBV20-1 and TRBJ2-3, with 8 bases aligning to TRBD1. Trimming at V came to 5 bases and at J to 3 bases, leaving 7 bases not matched to a gene. The CDR3 has 14 amino acids. CDR1 is DFQATT, CDR2 SNEGSKA, per germline (reference sequence). The CDR3 DNA is TGCAGTGCTCGGGACAGGAGAGGGACAGATACGCAGTATTTT. This gives the protein CSARDRRGTDTQYF.

This clonotype was detected ten times or more. CDR3 region: CASSQRDLPQFF. The CDR3 DNA follows: TGTGCCAGCAGTCAAAGGGACCTCCCGCAGTTCTTC. The J gene is TRBJ2-1, the V gene TRBV12-3 or TRBV12-4; possibly TRBD1 or TRBD2 for D (5 bases each). Trimming shortened V by 5 bases and J by 12 bases, and 14 bases separated the two germline ends. There are 12 residues in the CDR3.

This clonotype was seen at least ten times. This chain connects TRBV5-1 to TRBJ2-3, with D perhaps TRBD1 (5 bases). This CDR3 spans 14 amino acids. V dropped 7 bases and J dropped 1 base, with 13 bases sitting between them. Germline V gene lookup returns CDR1 SGHRS and CDR2 YFSETQ. This chain's CDR3 is CASGSVGGTDTQYF. The CDR3 bases are TGCGCCAGCGGCAGCGTAGGGGGCACAGATACGCAGTATTTT.

This clonotype was counted at least ten times. The V call is TRBV5-1, the J call TRBJ1-5; D perhaps matches TRBD1 (6 bases). Germline V gene lookup returns CDR1 SGHRS and CDR2 YFSETQ. The CDR3 is 13 residues long. The germline V and J ends were trimmed by 2 bases and 7 bases, with 10 bases remaining between them. CDR3 amino acids: CASSFGQNQPQHF. The CDR3 nucleotides read TGCGCCAGCAGCTTCGGACAGAACCAGCCCCAGCATTTT.

This clonotype was counted at least ten times. The chain combines TRBV28 with TRBJ1-6; no clear D gene. CDR1 is MDHEN and CDR2 is SYDVKM in the germline V gene. CDR3 length equals 14 residues. Trimming pared 2 bases from V and 5 bases from J, leaving 7 bases between. The CDR3 protein is CASSLIQNNSPLHF. CDR3 sequence (DNA): TGTGCCAGCAGTTTAATACAAAATAATTCACCCCTCCACTTT.

The table lists this clonotype with many counts. The chain uses TRBV29-1 and TRBJ2-5; no clear D gene. The V and J ends lost 0 bases and 2 bases respectively, with 10 bases between them. Germline V gene lookup returns CDR1 SQVTM and CDR2 ANQGSEA. The CDR3 runs to 14 residues. The DNA of the CDR3 is TGCAGCGTTGAAGATCTTCATGTTCAAGAGACCCAGTACTTC. As protein: CSVEDLHVQETQYF.

The sample holds many counts of this clonotype. The chain recombines TRBV28 with TRBJ2-7, with unresolved D. The CDR3 has 12 amino acids. Germline lookup yields CDR1 MDHEN and CDR2 SYDVKM. V lost 3 bases to trimming and J lost 3 bases, with 6 bases between them. DNA for the CDR3: TGTGCCAGCAGTTTTCAGAACTACGAGCAGTACTTC. Encoded protein: CASSFQNYEQYF.

This chain's CDR3 is CASSLLAVSSPLHF. The CDR3 coding sequence is TGCGCCAGCAGTCTCCTGGCAGTCAGCTCACCCCTCCACTTT. This chain connects TRBV5-1 to TRBJ1-6, with D unclear. This CDR3 comprises 14 residues. Germline V CDR1 and CDR2: SGHRS, YFSETQ. Between the trimmed V and J ends, which lost 5 bases and 10 bases, there was a span of 16 bases.